Below are 22 T cell receptor beta chains sequenced from a single sample in a study of a mutant IDH1 vaccine in newly diagnosed glioma. Time point defined: baseline, week 1 (first vaccination visit). The treatment here: pre-vaccination baseline after standard-of-care therapy. TCRdb's copy holds only in-frame clones and misses some; the assay was immunoSEQ multiplex PCR. The table lists approximately 16,000 clones, nearly 97% of them singletons. The sequenced sample was peripheral blood mononuclear cells (PBMCs), obtained from a glioma patient treated with radiotherapy, temozolomide or both. These receptors all stem from a woman between 18 and 29 years old with glioma. Some clones in this sample may be carry-over from other donors' samples.

V is TRBV6-5 and J is TRBJ2-2; TRBD1 or TRBD2 may be the D gene (6 bases each). There are 14 residues in the CDR3. V shed 0 bases and J shed 6 bases, with 8 bases lying between them. CDR1 is MNHEY and CDR2 is SVGAGI in the germline V gene. DNA of the CDR3: TGTGCCAGCAGTTACTCGGGGGGCGCCGGGGAGCTGTTTTTT. Protein: CASSYSGGAGELFF.

The chain joins TRBV19 to TRBJ1-5; weak D call: TRBD1 (6 bases). Looked up from germline, CDR1 is LNHDA and CDR2 is SQIVND (reference sequence). V lost 3 bases and J 3 bases, leaving 12 bases between the germline ends. The CDR3 loop spans 15 amino acids. The chain's CDR3 is CASSIAGQLNQPQHF. The DNA for the CDR3 is TGTGCCAGTAGTATTGCGGGACAACTCAATCAGCCCCAGCATTTT. The full variable domain, in which reference TRBV19 and TRBJ1-5 provide the parts outside the CDR3, is DGGITQSPKYLFRKEGQNVTLSCEQNLNHDAMYWYRQDPGQGLRLIYYSQIVNDFQKGDIAEGYSVSREKKESFPLTVTSAQKNPTAFYLCASSIAGQLNQPQHFGDGTRLSIL.

This sequence joins TRBV7-2 and TRBJ2-3; 7 bases align to TRBD2. CDR3 length equals 15 residues. Trimming took 1 base from V and 2 from J; bases not matched to a gene: 3. The germline V gene encodes CDR1 SGHTA and CDR2 FQGNSA. CDR3 region: CASSLGDYITDTQYF. The CDR3 coding sequence is TGTGCCAGCAGCTTAGGGGACTACATCACAGATACGCAGTATTTT.

This chain connects TRBV15 to TRBJ1-4, with D possibly being TRBD1 (5 bases). The CDR3 runs 14 residues. Trimming took 10 bases from V and 6 from J, leaving 18 bases between them. The germline V gene encodes CDR1 LNHNV and CDR2 YYDKDF (reference sequence). This CDR3 reads CAIGGDADDEKLFF. CDR3 bases: TGTGCCATCGGTGGGGACGCCGATGATGAAAAACTGTTTTTT.

The chain joins TRBV10-3 to TRBJ2-5, with D possibly being TRBD1 (5 bases). V lost 4 bases and J lost 1, with 7 bases in between. This CDR3 region has 13 residues. CDR1 is ENHRY and CDR2 is SYGVKD in the germline V gene. The CDR3 bases are TGTGCCATCAGTGGGGGCCTCCAAGAGACCCAGTACTTC. This gives the protein CAISGGLQETQYF.

The chain joins TRBV14 to TRBJ1-6; no reliable D call. Germline lookup yields CDR1 SGHDN and CDR2 FVKESK. V lost 4 bases, J lost 7 bases, and 14 bases lay in between. The CDR3 is 15 residues long. CDR3 sequence reads: CASSLAHTTNSPLHF. The CDR3 DNA reads as TGTGCCAGCAGCCTCGCACACACAACGAATTCACCCCTCCACTTT.

This clone was seen more than once but under ten times. V usage is TRBV6-6 and J usage is TRBJ2-2, with 9 nucleotides matching TRBD1. The CDR3 runs to 16 residues. V lost 4 bases to trimming and J lost 3 bases; unmatched junction nucleotides: 6. From germline, CDR1 is MNHNY and CDR2 SVGAGI (reference sequence). CDR3 nucleotides: TGTGCCAGCAGTTTCCCGGGACAGGGCGACACCGGGGAGCTGTTTTTT. Its protein product is CASSFPGQGDTGELFF.

This chain joins TRBV5-1 and TRBJ1-2, with no clear D. Germline values: CDR1 SGHRS, CDR2 YFSETQ. V gave up 0 bases and J gave up 4 bases, with 10 bases separating them. The CDR3 consists of 14 residues. The CDR3 sequence is CASSLEAGSYGYTF. CDR3 nucleotides: TGCGCCAGCAGCTTGGAGGCAGGAAGCTATGGCTACACCTTC.

The chain is built from TRBV11-2 and TRBJ2-1, with TRBD2 matching 11 bases. V shed 3 bases, J shed 6 bases, and the junction held 13 bases outside the gene matches. The germline gives CDR1 SGHAT, CDR2 FQNNGV. The CDR3 is 18 amino acids. The chain's CDR3 is CASSLGGTSGPNPNEQFF. The CDR3 DNA is TGTGCCAGCAGCTTGGGAGGGACTAGCGGACCTAACCCCAATGAGCAGTTCTTC.

This clone has only one observation. The CDR3 DNA follows: TGTGCCACAGTCCGGGAGGACGAAAAACTGTTTTTT. It codes for CATVREDEKLFF. The rearrangement links TRBV2 to TRBJ1-4; D is uncertain. CDR3 length: 12 residues. Per germline, CDR1 SNHLY and CDR2 FYNNEI. The V end lost 10 bases, the J end lost 8 bases, and 14 bases lay between the germline ends.

The rearrangement joins TRBV18 to TRBJ1-4; TRBD1 matches at 7 bases. Losses at the gene ends were 3 bases for V and 5 bases for J; bases not matched to a gene: 3. The germline V gene has CDR1 KGHSH and CDR2 LQKENI. The CDR3 is 14 residues long. The CDR3 spells CASSPPGQNEKLFF. The CDR3 bases are TGTGCCAGCTCACCGCCGGGACAGAATGAAAAACTGTTTTTT.

The V gene is TRBV7-2, the J gene TRBJ2-3, with a weak D call TRBD2 (6 bases). The CDR3 has 11 residues. The germline V and J ends were trimmed by 1 base and 15 bases, with 11 bases remaining between them. Germline V gives CDR1 SGHTA, CDR2 FQGNSA. DNA of the CDR3: TGTGCCAGCAGCTTAGGGGACTTAGAATATTTT. This gives the protein CASSLGDLEYF. Together with reference TRBV7-2 and TRBJ2-3, the CDR3 gives the full variable domain: GAGVSQSPSNKVTEKGKDVELRCDPISGHTALYWYRQSLGQGLEFLIYFQGNSAPDKSGLPSDRFSAERTGGSVSTLTIQRTQQEDSAVYLCASSLGDLEYFGPGTRLTVL.

The V call is TRBV27, the J call TRBJ1-1; no firm D call. The germline V and J ends were trimmed by 4 bases and 1 base, with 7 bases remaining between them. The germline V gene encodes CDR1 MNHEY and CDR2 SMNVEV (reference sequence). This CDR3 has 13 amino acids. Here the CDR3 DNA reads TGTGCCAGCAGTTGGGAGACGAACACTGAAGCTTTCTTT. Translated: CASSWETNTEAFF.

A single count supports this clone. The V gene is TRBV4-3, the J gene TRBJ2-7; D call uncertain. CDR1 is LGHNA and CDR2 is YSLEER in the germline V gene. The length of the CDR3 is 14 residues. V lost 0 bases to trimming and J lost 0 bases, with 6 bases between them. CDR3 coding DNA: TGCGCCAGCAGCCAAGAATGGGCCTCCTACGAGCAGTACTTC. It encodes CASSQEWASYEQYF.

The J gene is TRBJ1-2, the V gene TRBV7-2; D may be TRBD1 (5 bases). Trimming stripped 7 bases from V and 0 bases from J, with 18 bases between. Germline loops: CDR1 SGHTA, CDR2 FQGNSA. The length of the CDR3 is 16 residues. The CDR3 loop reads CASTLQGPLANYGYTF. In DNA, the CDR3 is TGTGCCAGCACCTTGCAGGGACCTTTAGCTAACTATGGCTACACCTTC. The whole variable domain, remainder taken from reference TRBV7-2 and TRBJ1-2, is GAGVSQSPSNKVTEKGKDVELRCDPISGHTALYWYRQSLGQGLEFLIYFQGNSAPDKSGLPSDRFSAERTGGSVSTLTIQRTQQEDSAVYLCASTLQGPLANYGYTFGSGTRLTVV.

The chain employs TRBV7-9 and TRBJ2-3; the match to TRBD2 covers 12 bases. This CDR3 region has 15 residues. Germline V gene sequence: CDR1 SEHNR, CDR2 FQNEAQ (reference sequence). The junction had 2 bases not matched to a gene; V was cut back by 5 bases and J by 2 bases. CDR3 sequence (DNA): TGTGCCAGCAGCCCTAGCGGGGGGGCCACAGATACGCAGTATTTT. It translates to CASSPSGGATDTQYF.

The chain links TRBV5-4 to TRBJ2-6; D remains unclear. The germline V gene has CDR1 SGHNT and CDR2 YYREEE (reference sequence). Trimming shortened V by 4 bases and J by 4 bases, and 9 bases separated the two germline ends. This CDR3 is built from 14 residues. The CDR3 coding sequence is TGTGCCAGCAGCCAAGTTGTAGGGGCCAACGTCCTGACTTTC. Encoded protein: CASSQVVGANVLTF.

This sequence joins TRBV18 and TRBJ2-1, with D perhaps matching TRBD1 or TRBD2 (5 bases each). CDR3 size: 14 residues. Per the germline V gene, CDR1 is KGHSH and CDR2 is LQKENI. Deletions cut 3 bases from V and 7 bases from J, with 13 bases between. CDR3 sequence (DNA): TGTGCCAGCTCACCCCAGGTCGAGGGGAATGAGCAGTTCTTC. As protein: CASSPQVEGNEQFF.

This clone was detected only once. CDR3 DNA sequence: TGTGCCAGCAGCTTGGGAGGGCAGGGAAGCAATCAGCCCCAGCATTTT. Its translation: CASSLGGQGSNQPQHF. V gene TRBV4-2 combines with J gene TRBJ1-5, with D tentatively TRBD1 (5 bases). V lost 5 bases and J 1 base, leaving 15 bases between the germline ends. This CDR3 is built from 16 residues. Germline assignment: CDR1 LGHNA and CDR2 YNFKEQ.

The rearrangement links TRBV5-4 to TRBJ1-1; D not certain. Germline-derived CDR1 and CDR2 are SGHNT and YYREEE (reference sequence). CDR3 length equals 12 residues. V lost 2 bases to trimming and J lost 5 bases, with 7 bases between them. The CDR3 bases are TGTGCCAGCAGCTTTGGTGGGACTGAAGCTTTCTTT. It yields the protein CASSFGGTEAFF.

The chain couples TRBV14 to TRBJ2-3; D is ambiguous. The CDR3 runs to 15 residues. The V and J ends lost 4 bases and 4 bases respectively, with 15 bases between them. Germline V CDR1 and CDR2: SGHDN, FVKESK. CDR3 protein: CASSRQPGPSDTQYF. CDR3 DNA: TGTGCCAGCAGCCGCCAGCCCGGGCCCTCAGATACGCAGTATTTT.

The V and J genes are TRBV6-6 and TRBJ2-7; D is unclear. Germline assignment: CDR1 MNHNY and CDR2 SVGAGI (reference sequence). Trimming stripped 4 bases from V and 1 base from J, with 17 bases between. There are 16 residues in the CDR3. This CDR3 reads CASSFVTGTFSYEQYF. The CDR3 DNA sequence: TGTGCCAGCAGTTTCGTGACTGGCACCTTTTCCTACGAGCAGTACTTC.